Shown below are 25 T cell receptor beta chains from a single sample sequenced in a study of OX40 agonist ivuxolimab in advanced cancers. Some clones are missing from TCRdb's copy, which holds only in-frame ones; the method was immunoSEQ multiplex PCR. This sample has approximately 82,000 clones, with 80% to 95% found just once. The source was CD4+ or CD8+ T cells sorted from blood, collected in a trial of the OX40 agonist ivuxolimab. The receptor source for this set is an adult with an advanced solid tumor such as melanoma, head and neck, liver or kidney cancer.

This sequence joins TRBV19 and TRBJ1-1, with TRBD1 identical over 9 bases. J gave up 6 bases and V 6 bases, and 5 bases lay outside the gene matches. Germline V gene data show CDR1 as LNHDA and CDR2 as SQIVND (reference sequence). The CDR3 length is 13 residues. The CDR3 DNA is TGTGCCAGTAGCGGACAGGGGCCATCTGAAGCTTTCTTT. It translates to CASSGQGPSEAFF.

This clone has only one observation. The chain recombines TRBV18 with TRBJ2-5; D is perhaps TRBD1 (5 bases). This CDR3 region has 15 residues. Germline loops: CDR1 KGHSH, CDR2 LQKENI. V was cut by 0 bases and J by 2 bases, with 10 bases left in between. CDR3 amino acids: CASSPPGLGQETQYF. CDR3 bases: TGTGCCAGCTCACCACCGGGGCTGGGGCAAGAGACCCAGTACTTC.

The chain has TRBV6-5 and TRBJ2-3; D ambiguous. There are 11 residues in the CDR3. The V end lost 7 bases, the J end lost 7 bases, and 9 bases lay between the germline ends. The germline gives CDR1 MNHEY, CDR2 SVGAGI. The CDR3 protein is CASTNGYTQYF. The CDR3 DNA is TGTGCCAGCACGAATGGCTATACGCAGTATTTT.

V gene TRBV6-1 combines with J gene TRBJ1-5, with D possibly TRBD1 on 5 matching bases. Germline loops: CDR1 MNHNS, CDR2 SASEGT. The CDR3 contains 16 residues. V was clipped by 2 bases and J by 0 bases, with 11 bases between them. The CDR3 protein is CASSELAGFSNQPQHF. The CDR3, as DNA: TGTGCCAGCAGTGAACTTGCAGGGTTTAGCAATCAGCCCCAGCATTTT.

On this clone itself: The same CDR3 is also encoded by other DNA sequences in this sample. The chain has TRBV19 and TRBJ2-1; D assignment may be TRBD1 or TRBD2 (6 bases each). With 3 bases removed from V and 1 base from J, the gap between germline ends came to 10 bases. The V gene's germline CDR1 is LNHDA and CDR2 SQIVND (reference sequence). This CDR3 contains 15 residues. CDR3 loop: CASSMLGGSYNEQFF. The CDR3 DNA follows: TGTGCCAGTAGTATGCTAGGGGGGTCCTACAATGAGCAGTTCTTC. The full variable domain, completed using reference TRBV19 and TRBJ2-1, is DGGITQSPKYLFRKEGQNVTLSCEQNLNHDAMYWYRQDPGQGLRLIYYSQIVNDFQKGDIAEGYSVSREKKESFPLTVTSAQKNPTAFYLCASSMLGGSYNEQFFGPGTRLTVL.

The rearrangement uses TRBV19 and TRBJ2-1; 10 bases map to TRBD2. Germline V gene sequence: CDR1 LNHDA, CDR2 SQIVND (reference sequence). V lost 5 bases, J lost 6 bases, and 7 bases stayed unmatched. The CDR3 is made up of 15 amino acids. CDR3 loop: CASSLLAGLPNEQFF. CDR3 bases: TGTGCCAGTAGTCTACTAGCGGGATTGCCCAATGAGCAGTTCTTC.

V usage is TRBV2 and J usage is TRBJ1-5, with D hard to call. The germline V and J ends were trimmed by 4 bases and 0 bases, with 10 bases remaining between them. This CDR3 is built from 15 residues. Germline V lookup: CDR1 SNHLY, CDR2 FYNNEI. CDR3 nucleotides: TGTGCCAGCAGTGGGGAGGCAGTTAGCAATCAGCCCCAGCATTTT. It codes for CASSGEAVSNQPQHF.

The chain joins TRBV6-1 to TRBJ1-2; D might be TRBD1 (5 bases). CDR1 MNHNS and CDR2 SASEGT come from the germline V gene. This CDR3 has 10 residues. Trimming pared 4 bases from V and 14 bases from J, leaving 11 bases between. CDR3 sequence: CASSGDGGTF. As DNA, the CDR3 is TGTGCCAGCAGTGGGGACGGGGGAACCTTC.

V and J are TRBV5-4 and TRBJ1-2; 12 positions match TRBD1. Trimming cost V 0 bases and J 4 bases; bases outside gene matches: 4. The germline V gene encodes CDR1 SGHNT and CDR2 YYREEE (reference sequence). The CDR3 has 16 residues. The CDR3 is CASSLGGTGGIYGYTF. The CDR3 DNA sequence: TGTGCCAGCAGCTTGGGCGGGACAGGGGGCATCTATGGCTACACCTTC.

The chain is built from TRBV18 and TRBJ2-5; perhaps TRBD1 as D (6 bases). The CDR3 is 15 amino acids. V lost 4 bases, J lost 5 bases, and 17 bases lay in between. Germline V gene lookup returns CDR1 KGHSH and CDR2 LQKENI. The CDR3, as DNA: TGTGCCAGCTCACTCGCCGGGATCCAGGGGGAGACCCAGTACTTC. Translating it yields CASSLAGIQGETQYF.

This chain connects TRBV7-3 to TRBJ2-3; 8 bases align to TRBD2. V shed 2 bases and J 2 bases; nucleotides not matched to a gene: 6. CDR3 length: 16 residues. Germline V CDR1 and CDR2: SGHTA, FQGTGA. The CDR3, as DNA: TGTGCCAGCAGCTTATGGGGTAGCGGGGACACAGATACGCAGTATTTT. It yields the protein CASSLWGSGDTDTQYF.

The chain couples TRBV11-2 to TRBJ1-2; D unclear. V was pared by 5 bases and J by 1 base, with 14 bases between. The CDR3 spans 15 residues. Germline CDR1 reads SGHAT; CDR2 reads FQNNGV. The CDR3 here is CASSPSWTDNYGYTF. The CDR3 DNA reads as TGTGCCAGCAGCCCAAGTTGGACGGATAACTATGGCTACACCTTC.

This chain joins TRBV7-9 and TRBJ2-3, with D unresolved. The germline gives CDR1 SEHNR, CDR2 FQNEAQ (reference sequence). The CDR3 is made up of 14 amino acids. V lost 5 bases to trimming and J lost 3 bases, with 12 bases between them. CDR3: CASSPSPSTDTQYF. The CDR3 bases are TGTGCCAGCAGCCCCTCCCCTAGTACAGATACGCAGTATTTT. The full variable domain, completed using reference TRBV7-9 and TRBJ2-3, is DTGVSQNPRHKITKRGQNVTFRCDPISEHNRLYWYRQTLGQGPEFLTYFQNEAQLEKSRLLSDRFSAERPKGSFSTLEIQRTEQGDSAMYLCASSPSPSTDTQYFGPGTRLTVL.

The chain carries TRBV11-3 and TRBJ2-7; perhaps D is TRBD1 or TRBD2 (5 bases each). Trimming removed 0 bases from V and 0 bases from J, with 9 bases in between. Per germline, CDR1 SGHNT and CDR2 YENEEA. This CDR3 contains 15 residues. The chain's CDR3 is CASSLEAGSSYEQYF. CDR3 nucleotides: TGTGCCAGCAGCTTAGAGGCAGGGAGCTCCTACGAGCAGTACTTC.

CDR3 amino acids: CASSIEGTGTYEQYF. CDR3 sequence (DNA): TGTGCCAGTAGTATAGAGGGGACAGGGACCTACGAGCAGTACTTC. V gene TRBV19 combines with J gene TRBJ2-7; 9 bases line up with TRBD1. The CDR3 length is 15 residues. Unmatched junction bases numbered 2, after V lost 0 bases and J lost 2 bases. Germline CDR1 LNHDA, CDR2 SQIVND (reference sequence).

The rearrangement links TRBV6-6 to TRBJ2-7, with D tentatively TRBD2 (6 bases). Between the trimmed V and J ends, which lost 6 bases and 10 bases, there was a span of 16 bases. Germline loops: CDR1 MNHNY, CDR2 SVGAGI (reference sequence). This CDR3 is 12 amino acids long. The chain's CDR3 is CASRGGPRGQYF. CDR3 coding DNA: TGTGCCAGCAGGGGAGGCCCTCGGGGTCAGTACTTC.

CDR3 in amino acids: CAWRLAGGFTGELFF. The CDR3 DNA follows: TGTGCCTGGAGACTAGCGGGGGGGTTCACCGGGGAGCTGTTTTTT. This chain joins TRBV30 and TRBJ2-2, with 13 bases identical to TRBD2. Losses at the gene ends were 3 bases for V and 4 bases for J; bases not matched to a gene: 2. CDR1 is GTSNPN, CDR2 SVGIG, per germline (reference sequence). CDR3 length equals 15 residues.

This clone appeared a single time. The chain uses TRBV7-9 and TRBJ1-2; 7 bases fit TRBD1. J was trimmed by 4 bases and V by 5 bases; bases with no gene match: 10. CDR3 length: 15 amino acids. Germline lookup yields CDR1 SEHNR and CDR2 FQNEAQ (reference sequence). The CDR3 loop is CASSQLQGTLYGYTF. The CDR3 DNA follows: TGTGCCAGCAGCCAACTACAGGGGACTCTCTATGGCTACACCTTC.

The V gene is TRBV5-1, the J gene TRBJ2-5, with unresolved D. The J call is doubtful: the DNA matches TRBJ2-7 better. There are 14 residues in the CDR3. The V gene's germline CDR1 is SGHRS and CDR2 YFSETQ. The CDR3 DNA follows: TGCGCCAGCAGCTTGGCGCTGGCCTCCTACGAGCAGTACTTC. Translation: CASSLALASYEQYF.

This clone came up once. The chain combines TRBV6-4 with TRBJ2-7, with 8 positions matching TRBD2. CDR3 length: 17 amino acids. The germline V gene has CDR1 MRHNA and CDR2 SNTAGT. The ends lost 0 bases at V and 3 bases at J; junction bases unmatched: 10. The CDR3 here is CASSDSSSGGNRYEQYF. As DNA, the CDR3 is TGTGCCAGCAGTGACTCCAGCAGCGGGGGAAACCGCTACGAGCAGTACTTC.

The rearrangement links TRBV4-1 to TRBJ2-3; 12 positions match TRBD2. There are 18 residues in the CDR3. Per germline, CDR1 MGHRA and CDR2 YSYEKL. The V gene end was trimmed by 0 bases and the J gene end by 5 bases; junction bases not matched to a gene: 9. The CDR3 is CASSQDEATSGSVDTQYF. CDR3 DNA: TGCGCCAGCAGCCAAGATGAAGCGACTAGCGGGAGCGTAGATACGCAGTATTTT.

The CDR3 region has the DNA TGTGCCAGCTCTCCCACTAGGGAGGTAGATACGCAGTATTTT. This codes for CASSPTREVDTQYF. V is TRBV18 and J is TRBJ2-3; D is possibly TRBD2 (6 bases). From germline, CDR1 is KGHSH and CDR2 LQKENI. This CDR3 is 14 amino acids long. Trimming cost V 6 bases and J 5 bases, with 15 bases left between them.

The chain carries TRBV5-5 and TRBJ2-3; D is undetermined. Germline V gene lookup returns CDR1 SGHKS and CDR2 YYEKEE (reference sequence). The CDR3 sequence is 15 residues long. The V end lost 7 bases, the J end lost 0 bases, and 15 bases lay between the germline ends. As DNA, the CDR3 is TGTGCCAGCTCCCAAATCAGCTCCAGCACAGATACGCAGTATTTT. Translating gives CASSQISSSTDTQYF.

This clone was observed a single time. This chain connects TRBV11-2 to TRBJ1-1, with no clear D. The germline gives CDR1 SGHAT, CDR2 FQNNGV. Trimming shortened V by 0 bases and J by 7 bases, and 9 bases separated the two germline ends. CDR3 length equals 13 residues. CDR3 sequence: CASSLDPVGEAFF. CDR3 sequence (DNA): TGTGCCAGCAGCTTAGATCCGGTGGGTGAAGCTTTCTTT.

This chain uses TRBV7-9 with TRBJ1-4; D gene unclear. The germline V gene has CDR1 SEHNR and CDR2 FQNEAQ (reference sequence). The CDR3 has 15 amino acids. V was clipped by 4 bases and J by 1 base, with 10 bases between them. Written as DNA, the CDR3 is TGTGCCAGCAGCTCCTGGCTGGAAACTAATGAAAAACTGTTTTTT. It yields the protein CASSSWLETNEKLFF.